This T cell receptor (beta chain) was captured in a study of early stage breast cancer tumors. Study background: Of around 15 invasive breast tumors, twelve were hormone receptor-positive, HER2-negative.

Between the trimmed V and J ends, which lost 8 bases and 1 base, there was a span of 8 bases. The CDR3 totals 12 residues. Germline V gene lookup returns CDR1 MDHEN and CDR2 SYDVKM. Blood replicates held 0.5 ug DNA, tumor or normal breast approximately 1.5 ug, two each. Method: immunoSEQ multiplex PCR; TCRdb's copy keeps in-frame clones and lacks some. The table shows 45,000 to 50,000 clones, with approximately 80% occurring only once. The clonotype was recovered from a person between 50 and 60 years old with breast cancer. The V and J genes are TRBV28 and TRBJ1-1, with D unclear. Specimen: blood. The CDR3 loop is CASFAWNTEAFF. For the CDR3, the DNA is TGTGCCAGCTTTGCTTGGAACACTGAAGCTTTCTTT.